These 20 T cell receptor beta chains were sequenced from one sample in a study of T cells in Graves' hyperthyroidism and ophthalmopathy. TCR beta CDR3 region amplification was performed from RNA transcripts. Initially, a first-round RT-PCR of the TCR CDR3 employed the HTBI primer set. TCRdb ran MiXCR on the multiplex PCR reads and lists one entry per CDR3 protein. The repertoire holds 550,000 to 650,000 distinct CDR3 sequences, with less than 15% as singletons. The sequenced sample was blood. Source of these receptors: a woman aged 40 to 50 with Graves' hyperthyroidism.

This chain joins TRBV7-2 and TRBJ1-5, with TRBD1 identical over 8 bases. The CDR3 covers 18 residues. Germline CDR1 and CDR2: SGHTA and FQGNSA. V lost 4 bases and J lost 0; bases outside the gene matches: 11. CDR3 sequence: CASSSPGQETLSNQPQHF. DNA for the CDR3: TGTGCCAGCAGCTCGCCGGGACAGGAGACTCTTAGCAATCAGCCCCAGCATTTT.

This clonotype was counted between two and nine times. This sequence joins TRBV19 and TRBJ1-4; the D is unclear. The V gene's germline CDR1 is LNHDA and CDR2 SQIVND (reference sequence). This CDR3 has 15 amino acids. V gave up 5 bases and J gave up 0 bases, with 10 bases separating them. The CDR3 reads CASSSSSATNEKLFF. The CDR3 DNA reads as TGTGCCAGTAGTTCATCGTCTGCAACTAATGAAAAACTGTTTTTT.

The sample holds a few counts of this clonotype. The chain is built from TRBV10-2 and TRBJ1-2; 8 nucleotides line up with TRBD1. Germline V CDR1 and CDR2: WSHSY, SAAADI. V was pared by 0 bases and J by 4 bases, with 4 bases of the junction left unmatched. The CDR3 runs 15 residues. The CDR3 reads CASSESRGLGYGYTF. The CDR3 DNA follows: TGCGCCAGCAGTGAGTCCAGGGGGCTCGGCTATGGCTACACCTTC.

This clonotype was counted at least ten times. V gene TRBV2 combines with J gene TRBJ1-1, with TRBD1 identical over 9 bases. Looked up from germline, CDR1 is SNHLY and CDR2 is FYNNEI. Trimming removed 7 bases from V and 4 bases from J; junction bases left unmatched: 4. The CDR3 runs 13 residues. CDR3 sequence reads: CASKGQGSTEAFF. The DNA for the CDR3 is TGTGCCAGCAAAGGACAGGGGAGCACTGAAGCTTTCTTT.

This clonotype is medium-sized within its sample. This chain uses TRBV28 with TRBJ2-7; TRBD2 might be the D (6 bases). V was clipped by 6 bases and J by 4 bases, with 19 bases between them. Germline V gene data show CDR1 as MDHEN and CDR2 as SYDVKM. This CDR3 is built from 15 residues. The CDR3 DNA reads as TGTGCCAGCAGCCCTCGGACCTCCCGGGGGTACGAGCAGTACTTC. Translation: CASSPRTSRGYEQYF. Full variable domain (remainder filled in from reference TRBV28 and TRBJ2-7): DVKVTQSSRYLVKRTGEKVFLECVQDMDHENMFWYRQDPGLGLRLIYFSYDVKMKEKGDIPEGYSVSREKKERFSLILESASTNQTSMYLCASSPRTSRGYEQYFGPGTRLTVT.

The CDR3 spells CASSNGWSTEAFF. In nucleotides, the CDR3 is TGTGCCAGCAGCAACGGGTGGAGCACTGAAGCTTTCTTT. The chain is built from TRBV28 and TRBJ1-1; D not resolved. Deletions cut 6 bases from V and 4 bases from J, with 12 bases between. Germline V gene lookup returns CDR1 MDHEN and CDR2 SYDVKM. There are 13 residues in the CDR3. Using reference TRBV28 and TRBJ1-1 for the parts outside the CDR3, the full variable domain is DVKVTQSSRYLVKRTGEKVFLECVQDMDHENMFWYRQDPGLGLRLIYFSYDVKMKEKGDIPEGYSVSREKKERFSLILESASTNQTSMYLCASSNGWSTEAFFGQGTRLTVV.

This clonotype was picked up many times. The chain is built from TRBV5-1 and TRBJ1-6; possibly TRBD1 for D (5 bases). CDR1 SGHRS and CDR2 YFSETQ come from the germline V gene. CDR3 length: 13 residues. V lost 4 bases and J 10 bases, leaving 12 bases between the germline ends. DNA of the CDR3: TGCGCCAGCAGCGGAAGCGGGGACTCACCCCTCCACTTT. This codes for CASSGSGDSPLHF. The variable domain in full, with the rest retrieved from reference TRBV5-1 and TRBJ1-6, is KAGVTQTPRYLIKTRGQQVTLSCSPISGHRSVSWYQQTPGQGLQFLFEYFSETQRNKGNFPGRFSGRQFSNSRSEMNVSTLELGDSALYLCASSGSGDSPLHFGNGTRLTVT.

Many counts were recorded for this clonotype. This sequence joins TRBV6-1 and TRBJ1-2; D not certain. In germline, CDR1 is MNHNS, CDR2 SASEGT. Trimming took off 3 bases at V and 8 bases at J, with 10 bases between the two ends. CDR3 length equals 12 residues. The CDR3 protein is CASSERNWGYTF. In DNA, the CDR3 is TGTGCCAGCAGTGAGAGGAATTGGGGCTACACCTTC.

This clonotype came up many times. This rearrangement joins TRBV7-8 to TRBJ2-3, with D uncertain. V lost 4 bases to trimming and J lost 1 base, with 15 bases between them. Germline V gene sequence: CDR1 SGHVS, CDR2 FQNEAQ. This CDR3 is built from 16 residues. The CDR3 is CASSSRTATRTDTQYF. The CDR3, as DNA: TGTGCCAGCAGCTCCCGGACGGCAACCCGCACAGATACGCAGTATTTT.

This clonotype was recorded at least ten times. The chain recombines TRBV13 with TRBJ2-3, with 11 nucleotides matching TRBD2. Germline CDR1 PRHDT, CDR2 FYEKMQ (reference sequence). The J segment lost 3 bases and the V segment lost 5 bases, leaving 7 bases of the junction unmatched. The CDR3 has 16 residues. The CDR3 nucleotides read TGTGCCAGCAGCGGAACTAGCGGGAGTTTGACAGATACGCAGTATTTT. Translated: CASSGTSGSLTDTQYF.

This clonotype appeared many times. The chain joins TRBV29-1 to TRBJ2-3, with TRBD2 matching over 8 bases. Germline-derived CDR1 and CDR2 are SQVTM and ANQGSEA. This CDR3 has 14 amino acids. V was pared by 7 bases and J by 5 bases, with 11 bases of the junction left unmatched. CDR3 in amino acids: CSARDGLAVDTQYF. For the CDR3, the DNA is TGCAGCGCAAGGGACGGACTAGCAGTAGATACGCAGTATTTT.

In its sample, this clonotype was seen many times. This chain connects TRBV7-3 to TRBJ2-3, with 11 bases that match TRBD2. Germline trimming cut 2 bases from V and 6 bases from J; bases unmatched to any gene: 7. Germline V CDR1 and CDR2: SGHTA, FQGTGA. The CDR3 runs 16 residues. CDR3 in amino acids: CASSLALAGGADTQYF. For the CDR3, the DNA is TGTGCCAGCAGCTTAGCATTAGCGGGAGGGGCGGATACGCAGTATTTT.

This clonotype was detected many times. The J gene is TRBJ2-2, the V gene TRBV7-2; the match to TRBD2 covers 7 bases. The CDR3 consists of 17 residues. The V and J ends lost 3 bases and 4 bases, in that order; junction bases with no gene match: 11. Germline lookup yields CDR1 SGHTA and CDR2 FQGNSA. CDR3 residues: CASSFSVIAGATGELFF. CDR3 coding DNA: TGTGCCAGCAGCTTTAGCGTAATAGCGGGCGCCACCGGGGAGCTGTTTTTT. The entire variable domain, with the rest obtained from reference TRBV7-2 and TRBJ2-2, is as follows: GAGVSQSPSNKVTEKGKDVELRCDPISGHTALYWYRQSLGQGLEFLIYFQGNSAPDKSGLPSDRFSAERTGGSVSTLTIQRTQQEDSAVYLCASSFSVIAGATGELFFGEGSRLTVL.

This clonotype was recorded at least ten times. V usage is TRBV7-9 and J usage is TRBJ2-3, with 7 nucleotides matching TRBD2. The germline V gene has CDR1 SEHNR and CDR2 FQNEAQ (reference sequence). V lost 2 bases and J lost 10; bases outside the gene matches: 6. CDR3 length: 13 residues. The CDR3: CASSLTARGAQYF. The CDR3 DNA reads TGTGCCAGCAGCTTAACGGCCCGGGGGGCGCAGTATTTT.

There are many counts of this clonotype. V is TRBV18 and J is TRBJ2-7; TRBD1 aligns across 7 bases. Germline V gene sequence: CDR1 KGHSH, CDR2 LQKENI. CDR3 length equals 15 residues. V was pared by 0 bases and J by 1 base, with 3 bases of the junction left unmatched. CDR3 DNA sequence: TGTGCCAGCTCACCACCGTCGGGACAGTCCTACGAGCAGTACTTC. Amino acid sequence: CASSPPSGQSYEQYF.

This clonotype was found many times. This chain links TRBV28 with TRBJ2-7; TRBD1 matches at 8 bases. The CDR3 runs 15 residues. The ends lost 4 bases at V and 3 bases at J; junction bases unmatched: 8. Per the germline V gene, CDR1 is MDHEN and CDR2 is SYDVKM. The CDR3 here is CASSSPSGQGYEQYF. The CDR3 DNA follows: TGTGCCAGCAGTTCCCCCTCCGGACAGGGCTACGAGCAGTACTTC.

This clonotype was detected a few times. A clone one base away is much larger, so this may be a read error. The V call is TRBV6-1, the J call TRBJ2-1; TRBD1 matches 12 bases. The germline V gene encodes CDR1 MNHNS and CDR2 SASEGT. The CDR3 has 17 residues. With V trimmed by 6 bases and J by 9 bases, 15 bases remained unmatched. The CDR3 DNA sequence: TGTGCCAGCAGACCTCGTCTAGGGACAGGGGGCGTCGGTGAGCAGTTCTTC. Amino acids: CASRPRLGTGGVGEQFF.

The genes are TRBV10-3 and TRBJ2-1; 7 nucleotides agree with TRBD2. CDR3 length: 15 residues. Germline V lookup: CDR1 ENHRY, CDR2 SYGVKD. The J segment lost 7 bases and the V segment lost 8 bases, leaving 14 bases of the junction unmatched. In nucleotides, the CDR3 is TGTGCCATCGGGGGGGGAGGGAGAGTGGGGAATGAGCAGTTCTTC. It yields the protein CAIGGGGRVGNEQFF.

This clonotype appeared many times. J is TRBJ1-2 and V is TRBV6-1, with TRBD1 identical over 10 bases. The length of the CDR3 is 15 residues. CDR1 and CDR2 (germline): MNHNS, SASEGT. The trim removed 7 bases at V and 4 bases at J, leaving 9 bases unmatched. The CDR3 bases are TGTGCCAGCAAACTCGGACAGGGGGAATTCTATGGCTACACCTTC. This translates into CASKLGQGEFYGYTF.

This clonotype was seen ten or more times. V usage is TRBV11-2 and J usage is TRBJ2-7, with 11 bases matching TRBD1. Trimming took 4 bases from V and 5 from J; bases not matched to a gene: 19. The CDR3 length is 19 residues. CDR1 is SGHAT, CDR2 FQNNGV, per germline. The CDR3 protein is CASSSEDRGLFPKIDEQYF. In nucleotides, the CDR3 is TGTGCCAGCAGCTCAGAGGACAGGGGGCTATTCCCTAAAATCGACGAGCAGTACTTC.